Below are 19 T cell receptor beta chains sequenced from a single sample in a study of pediatric ulcerative colitis. The method was immunoSEQ multiplex PCR; TCRdb's version includes in-frame clones alone and lacks a portion of them. The sample holds over 45,000 clones, over 70% seen once. During colonoscopy, one to two rectal pinch biopsies were collected. Sequences were obtained from gut tissue. These receptor sequences come from a girl aged 5-17 years with moderate ulcerative colitis.

The V gene is TRBV19, the J gene TRBJ1-2, with TRBD1 as a possible D gene (5 bases). Germline loops: CDR1 LNHDA, CDR2 SQIVND (reference sequence). The V end lost 3 bases, the J end lost 4 bases, and 9 bases lay between the germline ends. The CDR3 is made up of 13 amino acids. CDR3 loop: CASSMGQTYGYTF. The CDR3 DNA is TGTGCCAGTAGTATGGGGCAGACCTATGGCTACACCTTC.

The chain couples TRBV27 to TRBJ1-1; TRBD1 agrees at 10 bases. With V trimmed by 6 bases and J by 1 base, 8 bases remained unmatched. This CDR3 has 16 residues. Germline V gives CDR1 MNHEY, CDR2 SMNVEV (reference sequence). CDR3 sequence reads: CASRPGTGASNTEAFF. The CDR3 region has the DNA TGTGCCAGCAGACCCGGGACAGGGGCCTCGAACACTGAAGCTTTCTTT.

The rearrangement links TRBV11-2 to TRBJ2-7, with TRBD1 matching 7 bases. Germline assignment: CDR1 SGHAT and CDR2 FQNNGV. The CDR3 totals 13 residues. Unmatched junction bases numbered 6, after V lost 4 bases and J lost 6 bases. The CDR3, as DNA: TGTGCCAGCAGCTACTACAGGGGCGTCGAGCAGTACTTC. Protein sequence: CASSYYRGVEQYF.

The rearrangement joins TRBV23-1 to TRBJ1-5, with D maybe TRBD1 (5 bases). TRBV23-1 carries the ORF label, with uncertain function. The CDR3 is 15 amino acids. Between the trimmed V and J ends, which lost 1 base and 7 bases, there was a span of 14 bases. The DNA for the CDR3 is TGCGCCAGCAGTCAATTTTGCAGGGATTCCCAGCCCCAGCATTTT. This encodes CASSQFCRDSQPQHF.

V gene TRBV5-4 combines with J gene TRBJ2-1; 10 nucleotides match TRBD1. V lost 4 bases to trimming and J lost 9 bases; unmatched junction nucleotides: 10. The CDR3 length is 15 residues. In germline, CDR1 is SGHNT, CDR2 YYREEE (reference sequence). The CDR3 bases are TGTGCCAGCAGCCGAGACAGGGGGCTGGCTGGTGAGCAGTTCTTC. This encodes CASSRDRGLAGEQFF.

This rearrangement joins TRBV30 to TRBJ1-5; D not resolved. The CDR3 is 13 amino acids. Germline V lookup: CDR1 GTSNPN, CDR2 SVGIG (reference sequence). V lost 1 base and J 6 bases, leaving 10 bases between the germline ends. DNA of the CDR3: TGTGCCTGGAGTGAAGGACCGGGTCAGCCCCAGCATTTT. This gives the protein CAWSEGPGQPQHF.

In its sample, this clone was seen once. The chain carries TRBV27 and TRBJ2-7, with TRBD2 identical over 16 bases. Unmatched junction bases numbered 4, after V lost 5 bases and J lost 6 bases. Germline values: CDR1 MNHEY, CDR2 SMNVEV (reference sequence). This CDR3 comprises 15 residues. CDR3 DNA sequence: TGTGCCAGCAGTCCCGGGACTAGCGGGAGGGCCGAGCAGTACTTC. Protein product: CASSPGTSGRAEQYF.

This clone is a singleton in its sample. This sequence joins TRBV19 and TRBJ1-3; D is perhaps TRBD1 (5 bases). Germline loops: CDR1 LNHDA, CDR2 SQIVND (reference sequence). The ends were cut back, 7 bases at V and 0 bases at J, with 22 bases in the middle. The CDR3 spans 18 residues. CDR3 sequence reads: CASTLTPYGTVSGNTIYF. CDR3 DNA sequence: TGTGCCAGTACCCTGACTCCCTACGGGACGGTCTCTGGAAACACCATATATTTT. Variable domain in full (rest from reference TRBV19 and TRBJ1-3): DGGITQSPKYLFRKEGQNVTLSCEQNLNHDAMYWYRQDPGQGLRLIYYSQIVNDFQKGDIAEGYSVSREKKESFPLTVTSAQKNPTAFYLCASTLTPYGTVSGNTIYFGEGSWLTVV.

This chain links TRBV18 with TRBJ2-5; D assignment may be TRBD1 or TRBD2 (5 bases each). The length of the CDR3 is 15 residues. Per the germline V gene, CDR1 is KGHSH and CDR2 is LQKENI. Trimming took 0 bases from V and 1 from J, leaving 9 bases between them. The CDR3 loop reads CASSPPWGIQETQYF. CDR3 bases: TGTGCCAGCTCACCACCTTGGGGGATCCAAGAGACCCAGTACTTC.

This chain uses TRBV15 with TRBJ2-1, with TRBD2 as a possible D gene (5 bases). Per the germline V gene, CDR1 is LNHNV and CDR2 is YYDKDF (reference sequence). The ends were cut back, 5 bases at V and 7 bases at J, with 15 bases in the middle. This CDR3 spans 14 amino acids. The CDR3 sequence: CATSATTFGNEQFF. CDR3 coding DNA: TGTGCCACCAGCGCGACTACCTTCGGGAATGAGCAGTTCTTC.

In regard to this clone: This sample also contains other DNA sequences that code for the same CDR3. The rearrangement joins TRBV2 to TRBJ2-3, with D uncertain. From germline, CDR1 is SNHLY and CDR2 FYNNEI. CDR3 length: 14 residues. Trimming left V 6 bases short and J 3 bases short, with 13 bases between. CDR3 nucleotide sequence: TGTGCCAGCAGCGTACTAATCCTAACAGATACGCAGTATTTT. Translating it yields CASSVLILTDTQYF.

V is TRBV18 and J is TRBJ2-7; D not certain. The V gene's germline CDR1 is KGHSH and CDR2 LQKENI. Trimming removed 2 bases at V and 1 base at J, with 6 bases between. The CDR3 is made up of 13 amino acids. The CDR3 DNA reads TGTGCCAGCTCACCAATAGGGTCCTACGAGCAGTACTTC. As protein: CASSPIGSYEQYF.

Turning to this clone: This may come from a read error, since a much larger clone is one base off. V usage is TRBV6-5 and J usage is TRBJ1-2; 8 bases align to TRBD1. The CDR3 is 13 residues long. The junction had 5 bases not matched to a gene; V was cut back by 7 bases and J by 4 bases. Germline CDR1 and CDR2: MNHEY and SVGAGI. The CDR3 here is CASTLGTGYGYTF. In DNA form, the CDR3 reads TGTGCCAGCACCCTTGGGACAGGCTATGGCTACACCTTC.

The rearrangement links TRBV9 to TRBJ1-2, with D possibly matching TRBD1 (5 bases). The CDR3 consists of 15 residues. CDR1 SGDLS and CDR2 YYNGEE come from the germline V gene. Deletions cut 1 base from V and 0 bases from J, with 10 bases between. The CDR3 nucleotides are TGTGCCAGCAGCGTAAGCGGGGGGACTAACTATGGCTACACCTTC. It is translated as CASSVSGGTNYGYTF.

V and J are TRBV29-1 and TRBJ2-5; D not resolved. Trimming removed 7 bases from V and 3 bases from J, with 9 bases in between. The CDR3 contains 11 residues. Germline CDR1 and CDR2: SQVTM and ANQGSEA. CDR3 sequence: CSAGLEETQYF. DNA for the CDR3: TGCAGCGCCGGGCTAGAAGAGACCCAGTACTTC.

This rearrangement joins TRBV2 to TRBJ1-4, with D uncertain. In germline, CDR1 is SNHLY, CDR2 FYNNEI. V was clipped by 7 bases and J by 10 bases, with 16 bases between them. The CDR3 is 13 amino acids. The DNA for the CDR3 is TGTGCCAGCATCCCCGGCCCATGGGGAAAACTGTTTTTT. Its protein product is CASIPGPWGKLFF.

V is TRBV18 and J is TRBJ2-3; the match to TRBD2 covers 9 bases. The CDR3 sequence is 16 residues long. In germline, CDR1 is KGHSH, CDR2 LQKENI. The V gene end was trimmed by 3 bases and the J gene end by 10 bases; junction bases not matched to a gene: 14. This chain's CDR3 is CASSPLTSGDSYAQYF. As DNA, the CDR3 is TGTGCCAGCTCACCCCTGACTAGCGGTGACTCTTATGCGCAGTATTTT.

The chain is built from TRBV30 and TRBJ1-3, with 9 bases identical to TRBD1. Per the germline V gene, CDR1 is GTSNPN and CDR2 is SVGIG (reference sequence). The CDR3 extends over 17 amino acids. Trimming took 7 bases from V and 2 from J; bases not matched to a gene: 15. The CDR3 nucleotides read TGTGCCTTTAGTTCCGGGACAGGGTTTTATACTGGAAACACCATATATTTT. It encodes CAFSSGTGFYTGNTIYF.

This clone showed up just a few times. The chain recombines TRBV2 with TRBJ1-6; no firm D call. Trimming shortened V by 7 bases and J by 6 bases, and 13 bases separated the two germline ends. Per germline, CDR1 SNHLY and CDR2 FYNNEI. The CDR3 has 14 amino acids. DNA for the CDR3: TGTGCCAGCAATCAGGACCTCTTTAATTCACCCCTCCACTTT. This encodes CASNQDLFNSPLHF.